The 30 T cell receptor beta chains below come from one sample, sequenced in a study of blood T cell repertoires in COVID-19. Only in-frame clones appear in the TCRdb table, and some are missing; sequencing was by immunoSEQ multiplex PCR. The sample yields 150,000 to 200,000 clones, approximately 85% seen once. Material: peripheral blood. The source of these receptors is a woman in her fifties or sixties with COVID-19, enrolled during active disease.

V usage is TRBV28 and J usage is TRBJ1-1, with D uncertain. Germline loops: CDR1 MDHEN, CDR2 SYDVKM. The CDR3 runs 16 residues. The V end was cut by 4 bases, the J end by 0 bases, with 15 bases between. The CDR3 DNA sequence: TGTGCCAGCAGTTGGGAGGGTCTCGGAATGAACACTGAAGCTTTCTTT. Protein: CASSWEGLGMNTEAFF.

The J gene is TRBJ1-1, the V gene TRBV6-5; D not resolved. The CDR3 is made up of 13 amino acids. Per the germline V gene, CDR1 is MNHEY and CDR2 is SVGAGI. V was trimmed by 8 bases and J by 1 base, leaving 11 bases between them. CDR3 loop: CASGLTQNTEAFF. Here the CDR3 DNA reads TGTGCCAGCGGGCTAACCCAGAACACTGAAGCTTTCTTT.

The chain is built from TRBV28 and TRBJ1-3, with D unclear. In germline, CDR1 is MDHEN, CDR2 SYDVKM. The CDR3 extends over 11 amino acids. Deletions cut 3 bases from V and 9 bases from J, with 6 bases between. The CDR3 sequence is CASSLRGTIYF. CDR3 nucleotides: TGTGCCAGCAGTTTGCGAGGCACCATATATTTT.

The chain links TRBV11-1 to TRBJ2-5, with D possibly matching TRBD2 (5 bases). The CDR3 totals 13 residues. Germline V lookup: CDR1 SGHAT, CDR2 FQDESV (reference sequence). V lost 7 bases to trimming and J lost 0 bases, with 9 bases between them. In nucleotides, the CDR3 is TGTGCCAGCACCCGCGGGTACCAAGAGACCCAGTACTTC. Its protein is CASTRGYQETQYF.

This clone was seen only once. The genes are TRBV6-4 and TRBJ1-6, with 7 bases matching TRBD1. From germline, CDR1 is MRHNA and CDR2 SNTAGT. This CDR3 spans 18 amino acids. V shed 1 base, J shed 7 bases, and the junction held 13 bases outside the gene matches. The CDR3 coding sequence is TGTGCCAGCAGTGACTGGGACAGCCTTTCTCTTGGAAATTCACCCCTCCACTTT. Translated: CASSDWDSLSLGNSPLHF.

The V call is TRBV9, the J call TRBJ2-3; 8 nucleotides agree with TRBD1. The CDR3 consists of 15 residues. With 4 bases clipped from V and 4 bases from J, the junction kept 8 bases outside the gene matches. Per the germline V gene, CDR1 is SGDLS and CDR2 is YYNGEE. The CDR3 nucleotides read TGTGCCAGCAGCTCAGGGGGCGCGGAGCCAGATACGCAGTATTTT. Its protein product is CASSSGGAEPDTQYF.

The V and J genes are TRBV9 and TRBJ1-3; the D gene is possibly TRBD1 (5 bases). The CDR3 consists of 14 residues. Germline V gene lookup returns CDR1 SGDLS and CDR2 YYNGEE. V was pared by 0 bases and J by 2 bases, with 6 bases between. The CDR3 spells CASSVGGTGNTIYF. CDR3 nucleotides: TGTGCCAGCAGCGTAGGGGGCACTGGAAACACCATATATTTT.

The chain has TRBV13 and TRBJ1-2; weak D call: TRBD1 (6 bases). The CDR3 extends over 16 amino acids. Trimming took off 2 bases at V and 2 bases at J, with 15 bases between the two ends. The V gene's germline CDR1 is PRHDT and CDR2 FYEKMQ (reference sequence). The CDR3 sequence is CASSLWAGERNYGYTF. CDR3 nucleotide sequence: TGTGCCAGCAGCTTATGGGCAGGGGAGCGGAACTATGGCTACACCTTC.

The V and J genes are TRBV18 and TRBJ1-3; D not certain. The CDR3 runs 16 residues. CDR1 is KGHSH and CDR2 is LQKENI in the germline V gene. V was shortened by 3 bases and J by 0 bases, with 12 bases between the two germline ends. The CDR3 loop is CASSPNERRSGNTIYF. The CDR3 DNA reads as TGTGCCAGCTCACCGAACGAGAGGCGCTCTGGAAACACCATATATTTT.

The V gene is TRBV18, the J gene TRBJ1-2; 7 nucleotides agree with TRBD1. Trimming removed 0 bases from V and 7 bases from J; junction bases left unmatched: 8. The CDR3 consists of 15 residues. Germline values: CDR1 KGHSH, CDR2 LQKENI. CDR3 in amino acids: CASSPPSGGLSGYTF. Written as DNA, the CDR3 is TGTGCCAGCTCACCACCATCAGGGGGTTTGTCTGGCTACACCTTC.

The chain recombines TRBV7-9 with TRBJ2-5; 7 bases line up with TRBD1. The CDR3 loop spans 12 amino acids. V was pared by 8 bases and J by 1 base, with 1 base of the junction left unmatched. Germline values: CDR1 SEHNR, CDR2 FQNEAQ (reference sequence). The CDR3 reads CASRTGQETQYF. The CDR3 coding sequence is TGTGCCAGCCGGACAGGCCAAGAGACCCAGTACTTC.

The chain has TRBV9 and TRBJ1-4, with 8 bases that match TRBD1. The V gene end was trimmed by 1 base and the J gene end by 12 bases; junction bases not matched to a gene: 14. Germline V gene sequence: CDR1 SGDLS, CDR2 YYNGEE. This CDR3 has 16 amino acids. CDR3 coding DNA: TGTGCCAGCAGCGTAACCAGGGGGCGGACCACCGCGCAACTGTTTTTT. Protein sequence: CASSVTRGRTTAQLFF.

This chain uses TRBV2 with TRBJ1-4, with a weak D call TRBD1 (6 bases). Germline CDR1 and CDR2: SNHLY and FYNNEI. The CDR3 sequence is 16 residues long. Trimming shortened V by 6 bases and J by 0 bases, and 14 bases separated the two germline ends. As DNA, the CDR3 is TGTGCCAGCAGGCCACAGGGCTCCGCAACTAATGAAAAACTGTTTTTT. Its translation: CASRPQGSATNEKLFF.

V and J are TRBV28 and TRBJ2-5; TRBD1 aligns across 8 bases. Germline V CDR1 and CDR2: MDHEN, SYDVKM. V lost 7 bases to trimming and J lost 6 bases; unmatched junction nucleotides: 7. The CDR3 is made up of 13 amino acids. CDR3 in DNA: TGTGCCAGCAACTCGGACAGGGCAAAGACCCAGTACTTC. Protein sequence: CASNSDRAKTQYF.

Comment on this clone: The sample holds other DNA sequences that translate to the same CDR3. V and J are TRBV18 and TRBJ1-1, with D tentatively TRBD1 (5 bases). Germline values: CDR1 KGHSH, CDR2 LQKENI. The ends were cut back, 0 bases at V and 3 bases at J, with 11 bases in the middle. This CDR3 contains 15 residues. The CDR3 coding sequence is TGTGCCAGCTCACCACCGGGGAGGGGAGACACTGAAGCTTTCTTT. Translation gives CASSPPGRGDTEAFF.

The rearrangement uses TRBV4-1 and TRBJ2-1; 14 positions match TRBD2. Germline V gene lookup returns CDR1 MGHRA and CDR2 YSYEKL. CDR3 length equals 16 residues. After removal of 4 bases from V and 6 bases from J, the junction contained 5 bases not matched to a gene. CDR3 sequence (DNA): TGCGCCAGCAGCCCGACTAGCGGGGGGGCTGGCAATGAGCAGTTCTTC. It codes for CASSPTSGGAGNEQFF.

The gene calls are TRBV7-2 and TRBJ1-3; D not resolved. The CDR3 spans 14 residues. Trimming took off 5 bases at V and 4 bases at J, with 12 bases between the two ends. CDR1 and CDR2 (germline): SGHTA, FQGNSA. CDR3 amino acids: CASSQAIAGNTIYF. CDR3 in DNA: TGTGCCAGCAGCCAGGCCATCGCGGGAAACACCATATATTTT.

The CDR3 DNA sequence: TGTGCCAGCCTAAAAGACAGGGCATTGACAGATACGCAGTATTTT. The encoded protein is CASLKDRALTDTQYF. This chain connects TRBV28 to TRBJ2-3, with 7 bases fitting TRBD1. The CDR3 covers 15 residues. CDR1 and CDR2 (germline): MDHEN, SYDVKM. J gave up 3 bases and V 8 bases, and 11 bases lay outside the gene matches.

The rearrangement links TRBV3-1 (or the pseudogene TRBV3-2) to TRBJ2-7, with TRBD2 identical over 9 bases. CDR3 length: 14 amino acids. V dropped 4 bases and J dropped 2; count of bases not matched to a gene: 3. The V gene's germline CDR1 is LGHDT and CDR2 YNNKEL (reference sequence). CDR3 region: CASSPSGETYEQYF. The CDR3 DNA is TGTGCCAGCAGCCCTAGCGGGGAAACCTACGAGCAGTACTTC.

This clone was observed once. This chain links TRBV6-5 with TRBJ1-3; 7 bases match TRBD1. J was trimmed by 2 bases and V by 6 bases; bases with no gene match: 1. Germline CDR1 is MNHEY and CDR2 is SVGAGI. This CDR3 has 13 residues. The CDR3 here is CASSDRAGNTIYF. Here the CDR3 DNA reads TGTGCCAGCAGCGACAGGGCTGGAAACACCATATATTTT.

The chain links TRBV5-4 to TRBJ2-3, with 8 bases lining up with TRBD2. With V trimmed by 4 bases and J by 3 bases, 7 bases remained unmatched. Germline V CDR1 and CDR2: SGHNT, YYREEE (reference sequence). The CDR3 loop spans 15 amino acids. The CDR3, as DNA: TGTGCCAGCAGCCCACGGGGGGGCCCGACAGATACGCAGTATTTT. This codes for CASSPRGGPTDTQYF.

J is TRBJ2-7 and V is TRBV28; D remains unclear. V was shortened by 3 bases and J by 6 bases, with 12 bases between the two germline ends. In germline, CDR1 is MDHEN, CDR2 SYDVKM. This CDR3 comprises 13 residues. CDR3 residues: CASSFQTGPEQYF. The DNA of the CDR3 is TGTGCCAGCAGTTTCCAGACGGGTCCCGAGCAGTACTTC.

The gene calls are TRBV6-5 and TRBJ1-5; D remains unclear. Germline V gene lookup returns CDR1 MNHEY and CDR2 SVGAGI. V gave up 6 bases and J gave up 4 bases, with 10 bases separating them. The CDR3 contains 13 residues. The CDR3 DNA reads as TGTGCCAGCAGAAACCGAGAGAATCAGCCCCAGCATTTT. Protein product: CASRNRENQPQHF.

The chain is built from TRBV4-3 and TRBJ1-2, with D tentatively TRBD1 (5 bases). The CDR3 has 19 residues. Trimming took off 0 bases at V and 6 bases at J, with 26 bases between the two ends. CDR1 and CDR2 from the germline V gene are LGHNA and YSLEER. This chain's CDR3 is CASSQDHRRPQGSSHGYTF. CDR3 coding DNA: TGCGCCAGCAGCCAAGATCACCGCAGGCCCCAGGGTTCGTCCCATGGCTACACCTTC.

In DNA, the CDR3 is TGTGCCAGCAGTTTAGAGTCGGGCAATGAGCAGTTCTTC. Residues: CASSLESGNEQFF. The rearrangement links TRBV12-3 or TRBV12-4 to TRBJ2-1; D is uncertain. This CDR3 region has 13 residues. The ends were cut back, 1 base at V and 6 bases at J, with 7 bases in the middle.

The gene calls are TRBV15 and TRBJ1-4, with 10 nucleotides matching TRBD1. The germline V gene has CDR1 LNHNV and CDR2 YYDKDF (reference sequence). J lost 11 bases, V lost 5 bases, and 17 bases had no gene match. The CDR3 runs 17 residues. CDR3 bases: TGTGCCACCAGCCAGGGACAGGGGATAATGGGAATGAAGAAACTGTTTTTT. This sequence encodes CATSQGQGIMGMKKLFF.

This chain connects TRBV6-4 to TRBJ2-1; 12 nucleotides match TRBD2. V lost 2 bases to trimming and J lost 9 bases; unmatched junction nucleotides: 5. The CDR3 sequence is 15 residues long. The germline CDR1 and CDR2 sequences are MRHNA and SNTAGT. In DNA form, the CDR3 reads TGTGCCAGCAGTGACACGACTAGCGGGGGCGCTGAGCAGTTCTTC. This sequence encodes CASSDTTSGGAEQFF.

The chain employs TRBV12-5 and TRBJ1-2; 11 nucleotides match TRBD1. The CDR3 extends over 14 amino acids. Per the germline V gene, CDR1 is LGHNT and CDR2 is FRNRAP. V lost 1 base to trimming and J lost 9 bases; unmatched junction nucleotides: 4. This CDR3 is CASGLADRGPRYTF. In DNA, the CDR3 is TGTGCTAGTGGTTTGGCGGACAGGGGGCCGCGCTACACCTTC. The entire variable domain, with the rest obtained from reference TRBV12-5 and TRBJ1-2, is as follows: DARVTQTPRHKVTEMGQEVTMRCQPILGHNTVFWYRQTMMQGLELLAYFRNRAPLDDSGMPKDRFSAEMPDATLATLKIQPSEPRDSAVYFCASGLADRGPRYTFGSGTRLTVV.

The CDR3 nucleotides read TGTGCCAGCAGCTTTTTATGGGATCGGCAGGGTGAAGCTTTCTTT. It translates to CASSFLWDRQGEAFF. This rearrangement joins TRBV7-8 to TRBJ1-1; possible D gene TRBD1, 5 bases. V lost 3 bases, J lost 7 bases, and 18 bases lay in between. Germline CDR1 SGHVS, CDR2 FQNEAQ. This CDR3 has 15 amino acids.

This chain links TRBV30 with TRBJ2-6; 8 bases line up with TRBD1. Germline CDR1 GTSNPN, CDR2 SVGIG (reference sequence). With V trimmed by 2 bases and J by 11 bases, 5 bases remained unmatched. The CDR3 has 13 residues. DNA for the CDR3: TGTGCCTGGAGTACACAGGGGGTTGACGTCCTGACTTTC. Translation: CAWSTQGVDVLTF.